In this sample, the clone carrying this T cell receptor beta chain turned up a few times. The data stem from a study of blood T cells in healthy people across ages. Study information: About one barcoded beta molecule per two T cells came from capture by template switching.

The CDR3 consists of 16 residues. Germline V gene data show CDR1 as SGHKS and CDR2 as YYEKEE (reference sequence). The V gene lost 2 bases and the J gene lost 0 bases, with 11 bases spanning the gap. Next came a second PCR, run for about 7 to 12 cycles, which used a sample-barcoded 5' primer along with a J-beta primer mix. From the 5' RACE reads, TCRdb called clonotypes with MiXCR, one entry per CDR3 protein. The repertoire has about 510,000 distinct CDR3 sequences, roughly a quarter of them found once; the top ten carry roughly 3.5%. Each sample provided at least 6 micrograms of extracted total RNA. Another study also made use of these data, one on T cells of mothers and their children. That investigation notes: Second-PCR amplification with M1S added sample barcodes and 2-4 random nucleotides.

This clonotype originated in a boy aged 2-15 years in good health. The material sequenced was blood. The chain carries TRBV5-5 and TRBJ1-4; possibly TRBD1 for D (6 bases). CDR3 loop: CASSLTPGATNEKLFF. CDR3 nucleotide sequence: TGTGCCAGCAGCTTAACCCCAGGGGCAACTAATGAAAAACTGTTTTTT. Filled out from reference TRBV5-5 and TRBJ1-4, the complete variable domain reads DAGVTQSPTHLIKTRGQQVTLRCSPISGHKSVSWYQQVLGQGPQFIFQYYEKEERGRGNFPDRFSARQFPNYSSELNVNALLLGDSALYLCASSLTPGATNEKLFFGSGTQLSVL.